Below, one T cell receptor beta chain is given with its context. This entry belongs to a study of OX40 agonist ivuxolimab in advanced cancers. Across the study: A male proportion of under 90% was recorded, with mean age about 54 years and range about 20 to 79.

V was pared by 0 bases and J by 4 bases, with 9 bases between. The CDR3 contains 14 residues. Germline loops: CDR1 LGHNA, CDR2 YSLEER. Some clones are missing from TCRdb's copy, which holds only in-frame ones; the method was immunoSEQ multiplex PCR. Of about 79,000 clones in the sample, under 90% were seen once. The clonotype originates from an adult with an advanced solid tumor such as melanoma, head and neck, liver or kidney cancer. The chain joins TRBV4-3 to TRBJ1-1; D remains unclear. The source material was CD4+ or CD8+ T cells sorted from blood, sampled in a trial of the OX40 agonist ivuxolimab. CDR3 loop: CASSQDRGSTEAFF. DNA of the CDR3: TGCGCCAGCAGCCAAGATCGCGGTAGCACTGAAGCTTTCTTT.